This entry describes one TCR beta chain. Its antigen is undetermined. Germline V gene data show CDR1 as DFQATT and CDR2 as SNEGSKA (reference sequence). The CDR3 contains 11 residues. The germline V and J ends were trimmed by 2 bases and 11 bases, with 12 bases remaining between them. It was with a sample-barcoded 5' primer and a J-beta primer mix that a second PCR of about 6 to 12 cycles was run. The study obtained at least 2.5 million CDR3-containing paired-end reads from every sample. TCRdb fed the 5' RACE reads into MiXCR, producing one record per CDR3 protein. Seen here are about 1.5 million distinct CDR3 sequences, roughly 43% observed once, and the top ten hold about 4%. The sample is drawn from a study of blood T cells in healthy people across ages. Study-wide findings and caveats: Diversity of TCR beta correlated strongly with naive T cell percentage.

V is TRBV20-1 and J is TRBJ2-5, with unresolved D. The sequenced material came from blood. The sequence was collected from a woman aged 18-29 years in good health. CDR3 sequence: CSARRWEEQYF. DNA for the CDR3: TGCAGTGCTAGACGCTGGGAAGAGCAGTACTTC.